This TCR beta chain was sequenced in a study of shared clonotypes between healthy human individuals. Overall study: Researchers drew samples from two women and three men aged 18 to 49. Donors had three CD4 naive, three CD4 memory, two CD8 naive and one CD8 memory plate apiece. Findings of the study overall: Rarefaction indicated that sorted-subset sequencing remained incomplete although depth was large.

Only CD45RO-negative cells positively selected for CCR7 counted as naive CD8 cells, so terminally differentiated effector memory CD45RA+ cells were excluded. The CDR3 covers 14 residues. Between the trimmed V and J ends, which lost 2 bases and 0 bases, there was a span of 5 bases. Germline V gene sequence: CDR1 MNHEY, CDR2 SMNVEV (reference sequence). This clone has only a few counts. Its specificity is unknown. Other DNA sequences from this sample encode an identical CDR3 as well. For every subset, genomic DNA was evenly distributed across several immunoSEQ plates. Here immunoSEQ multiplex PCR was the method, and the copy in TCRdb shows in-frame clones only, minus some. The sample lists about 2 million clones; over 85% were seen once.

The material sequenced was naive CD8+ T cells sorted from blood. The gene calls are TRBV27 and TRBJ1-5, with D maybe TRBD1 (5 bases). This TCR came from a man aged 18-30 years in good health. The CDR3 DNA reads TGTGCCAGCAGTTTAGGGGCTAGCAATCAGCCCCAGCATTTT. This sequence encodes CASSLGASNQPQHF.